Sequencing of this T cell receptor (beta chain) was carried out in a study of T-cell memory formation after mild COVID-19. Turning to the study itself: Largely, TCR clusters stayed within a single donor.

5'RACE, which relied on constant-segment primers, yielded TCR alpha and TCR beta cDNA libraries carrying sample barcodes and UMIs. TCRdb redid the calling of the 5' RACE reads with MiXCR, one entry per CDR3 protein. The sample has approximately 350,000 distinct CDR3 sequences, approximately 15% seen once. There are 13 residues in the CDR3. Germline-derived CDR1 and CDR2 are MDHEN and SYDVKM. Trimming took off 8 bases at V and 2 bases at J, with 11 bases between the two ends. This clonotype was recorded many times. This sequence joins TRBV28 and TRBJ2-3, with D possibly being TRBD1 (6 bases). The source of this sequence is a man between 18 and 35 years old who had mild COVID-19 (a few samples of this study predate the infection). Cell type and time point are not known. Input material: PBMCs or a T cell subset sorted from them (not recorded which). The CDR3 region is CASRDTSTDTQYF. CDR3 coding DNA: TGTGCCAGCCGGGACACTTCCACAGATACGCAGTATTTT.